This T cell receptor (beta chain) was obtained from a study of hypomethylating agent response in myelodysplastic syndrome. Produced via immunoSEQ multiplex PCR; TCRdb's table is partial and in-frame only. Among 4,500 to 7,000 clones, 83% were seen once, and the ten largest hold under 14%. The sequenced sample was bone marrow, obtained before or after starting hypomethylating agent treatment for myelodysplastic syndrome (not recorded which). This TCR derives from a human donor with myelodysplastic syndrome.

CDR3 amino acids: CASSRSRGYSNQPQHF. The DNA for the CDR3 is TGTGCCAGCAGCAGGTCGCGGGGGTATAGCAATCAGCCCCAGCATTTT. This chain joins TRBV5-6 and TRBJ1-5; D might be TRBD1 (5 bases). V was shortened by 4 bases and J by 0 bases, with 14 bases between the two germline ends. The CDR3 has 16 residues. The germline V gene has CDR1 SGHDT and CDR2 YYEEEE.